One and the same sample provided the 12 T cell receptor beta chains below, sequenced in a study of blood T cells in healthy people across ages. A sample-barcoded 5' primer and a J-beta primer mix were used in a second PCR of roughly 7 to 11 cycles. MiXCR, run by TCRdb on the 5' RACE reads, gives a single entry per CDR3 protein. This table holds just over 1 million distinct CDR3 sequences, around 45% found once. The sample was blood. Source of these receptors: a woman aged 55-70 years in good health.

V gene TRBV27 combines with J gene TRBJ2-7; 7 bases are shared with TRBD1. The assigned J gene may be wrong: the sequence end matches TRBJ2-5 better. Germline V lookup: CDR1 MNHEY, CDR2 SMNVEV (reference sequence). The CDR3 covers 17 residues. This chain's CDR3 is CASSLTGKSSVGETQYF. CDR3 coding DNA: TGTGCCAGCAGCCTGACAGGGAAAAGCAGTGTGGGGGAGACCCAGTACTTC.

The chain links TRBV11-2 to TRBJ2-3; 9 nucleotides agree with TRBD2. Trimming cost V 4 bases and J 5 bases; bases outside gene matches: 7. The CDR3 is made up of 15 amino acids. Germline V CDR1 and CDR2: SGHAT, FQNNGV. The CDR3 nucleotides read TGTGCCAGCAGCTCGAGGGGCGGGAGGGGAGATACGCAGTATTTT. Its protein is CASSSRGGRGDTQYF.

J is TRBJ2-7 and V is TRBV29-1; D is perhaps TRBD2 (5 bases). The CDR3 contains 13 residues. Germline V gene lookup returns CDR1 SQVTM and CDR2 ANQGSEA. The V end lost 3 bases, the J end lost 9 bases, and 18 bases lay between the germline ends. The CDR3 DNA reads as TGCAGCGTTGAGAGCGCGGGCCGACGGATGCAGTACTTC. Protein sequence: CSVESAGRRMQYF.

J is TRBJ2-1 and V is TRBV24-1; TRBD2 aligns across 13 bases. Germline V gene sequence: CDR1 KGHDR, CDR2 SFDVKD. Trimming cost V 4 bases and J 15 bases; bases outside gene matches: 11. CDR3 length: 15 amino acids. CDR3 residues: CATSDPGTSGAIMFF. The CDR3 nucleotides read TGTGCCACCAGTGACCCCGGGACTAGCGGGGCTATAATGTTCTTC.

With regard to this clonotype: A clone one base away is much larger, so this may be a read error. The chain employs TRBV9 and TRBJ2-6, with TRBD1 matching over 7 bases. This CDR3 comprises 17 residues. Germline V gene sequence: CDR1 SGDLS, CDR2 YYNGEE. The CDR3: CASSEGHRGSGASVLTF. CDR3 nucleotides: TGTGCCAGCAGCGAGGGGCACAGGGGCTCTGGGGCCAGCGTCCTGACTTTC.

The CDR3: CASSRQDNTEAFF. As DNA, the CDR3 is TGCGCCAGCAGCCGCCAGGACAACACTGAAGCTTTCTTT. V is TRBV5-1 and J is TRBJ1-1; D is uncertain. This CDR3 spans 13 amino acids. Trimming removed 4 bases from V and 2 bases from J, with 9 bases in between. Germline loops: CDR1 SGHRS, CDR2 YFSETQ.

The chain combines TRBV20-1 with TRBJ1-2; tentatively, D is TRBD1 (6 bases). V was clipped by 7 bases and J by 0 bases, with 21 bases between them. The length of the CDR3 is 16 residues. CDR1 is DFQATT, CDR2 SNEGSKA, per germline (reference sequence). The CDR3 DNA reads as TGCAGTGACGCGAACGACAGGATTTTCCCTAACTATGGCTACACCTTC. It yields the protein CSDANDRIFPNYGYTF.

This clonotype was seen more than once but under ten times. V gene TRBV3-1 combines with J gene TRBJ2-5; TRBD2 matches 8 bases. With 3 bases clipped from V and 5 bases from J, the junction kept 5 bases outside the gene matches. Germline CDR1 LGHDT, CDR2 YNNKEL (reference sequence). The length of the CDR3 is 14 residues. The CDR3 nucleotides are TGTGCCAGCAGCCACGGGACTAGAAGGGAGACCCAGTACTTC. Translated: CASSHGTRRETQYF.

The chain joins TRBV9 to TRBJ2-1; the match to TRBD2 covers 12 bases. Unmatched junction bases numbered 10, after V lost 0 bases and J lost 9 bases. This CDR3 has 17 residues. Germline V gene lookup returns CDR1 SGDLS and CDR2 YYNGEE. The CDR3 spells CASSVGLAGVDSGEQFF. The CDR3 coding sequence is TGTGCCAGCAGCGTAGGACTAGCGGGAGTCGATTCGGGTGAGCAGTTCTTC.

The J gene is TRBJ2-7, the V gene TRBV19; possible D gene TRBD2, 6 bases. The assigned J gene may be wrong: the sequence end matches TRBJ2-5 better. Germline CDR1 is LNHDA and CDR2 is SQIVND (reference sequence). The CDR3 sequence is 11 residues long. The CDR3 here is CASGRWETQYF. Written as DNA, the CDR3 is TGTGCCAGCGGGAGATGGGAGACCCAGTACTTC.

This clonotype has a handful of counts. This sequence joins TRBV7-2 and TRBJ2-5; 10 positions agree with TRBD2. J lost 1 base, V lost 5 bases, and 7 bases had no gene match. Germline CDR1 SGHTA, CDR2 FQGNSA. The CDR3 loop spans 16 amino acids. CDR3 region: CASSDSGLASQETQYF. For the CDR3, the DNA is TGTGCCAGCAGCGACTCGGGACTAGCGAGCCAAGAGACCCAGTACTTC.

In its sample, this clonotype was seen a few times. The chain uses TRBV20-1 and TRBJ2-1; 8 nucleotides match TRBD2. The CDR3 has 17 amino acids. CDR1 and CDR2 (germline): DFQATT, SNEGSKA (reference sequence). V trimming: 3 bases; J trimming: 13 bases; junction bases outside the gene matches: 23. The CDR3 DNA reads as TGCAGTGCTAGCCGTTCACTAGCGGTCCCTGGGGTAGAGACCCAGTTCTTC. It translates to CSASRSLAVPGVETQFF.